The 13 T cell receptor beta chains given below trace back to one sample, sequenced in a study of blood T cell repertoires in COVID-19. Sequencing used immunoSEQ multiplex PCR; TCRdb keeps in-frame clones, though not all of them. The sample lists hundreds of thousands of clones, 86% occurring once. Sequenced material: PBMCs or T cells enriched from blood (not recorded which). These receptors were taken from a woman aged 25-40 years who had been exposed to COVID-19.

The chain combines TRBV21-1 with TRBJ2-1; TRBD1 is the table's D call and was not checked against the DNA. TRBV21-1 is labeled a pseudogene. This CDR3 region has 18 residues. CDR3 region: CASSKGPLRDSSYNEQFF. CDR3 nucleotide sequence: TGTGCCAGCAGCAAAGGCCCCCTCCGGGACAGCTCCTACAATGAGCAGTTCTTC.

The CDR3 here is CASSLGLVQPQHF. The CDR3 DNA reads as TGTGCCAGCAGCTTAGGGCTGGTTCAGCCCCAGCATTTT. The chain is built from TRBV7-8 and TRBJ1-5; D is uncertain. The CDR3 covers 13 residues. Germline CDR1 is SGHVS and CDR2 is FQNEAQ. The V and J ends lost 1 base and 6 bases respectively, with 7 bases between them.

This sequence joins TRBV9 and TRBJ2-3; 8 bases match TRBD1. The trim removed 3 bases at V and 8 bases at J, leaving 17 bases unmatched. The germline V gene has CDR1 SGDLS and CDR2 YYNGEE. There are 17 residues in the CDR3. CDR3 sequence reads: CASSDEVRGQAGGTQYF. The CDR3 bases are TGTGCCAGCAGCGACGAGGTGAGGGGACAGGCCGGGGGTACGCAGTATTTT.

The chain carries TRBV19 and TRBJ2-7; TRBD1 aligns across 8 bases. In germline, CDR1 is LNHDA, CDR2 SQIVND (reference sequence). The J segment lost 0 bases and the V segment lost 3 bases, leaving 10 bases of the junction unmatched. CDR3 length: 17 amino acids. CDR3 nucleotide sequence: TGTGCCAGTAGTATGAAACGGGCAGGGGGCGCCTCCTACGAGCAGTACTTC. Protein: CASSMKRAGGASYEQYF.

The V and J genes are TRBV7-6 and TRBJ2-2; D may be TRBD1 (6 bases). V was trimmed by 1 base and J by 0 bases, leaving 15 bases between them. The CDR3 extends over 18 amino acids. Germline-derived CDR1 and CDR2 are SGHVS and FNYEAQ. DNA of the CDR3: TGTGCCAGCAGCTTAGACTGGACAGACCCATCGAACACCGGGGAGCTGTTTTTT. It is translated as CASSLDWTDPSNTGELFF.

V and J are TRBV18 and TRBJ1-4, with 8 bases identical to TRBD1. V was clipped by 5 bases and J by 8 bases; unmatched bases: 10. The CDR3 is made up of 15 amino acids. Per the germline V gene, CDR1 is KGHSH and CDR2 is LQKENI. In nucleotides, the CDR3 is TGTGCCAGCTCATCCACTCCAGGGGGCGACGAAAAACTGTTTTTT. Translated, it gives CASSSTPGGDEKLFF.

The genes are TRBV7-9 and TRBJ1-1; 9 positions match TRBD1. Germline values: CDR1 SEHNR, CDR2 FQNEAQ (reference sequence). J was trimmed by 6 bases and V by 2 bases; bases with no gene match: 13. This CDR3 contains 17 residues. This chain's CDR3 is CASSLYGTGYVGPEAFF. The CDR3 DNA is TGTGCCAGCAGCTTATACGGGACAGGGTATGTTGGGCCTGAAGCTTTCTTT.

This sequence joins TRBV3-1 (or the pseudogene TRBV3-2) and TRBJ1-2; 7 bases match TRBD1. CDR1 is LGHDT and CDR2 is YNNKEL in the germline V gene (reference sequence). Losses at the gene ends were 0 bases for V and 6 bases for J; bases not matched to a gene: 16. The CDR3 sequence is 18 residues long. CDR3 sequence (DNA): TGTGCCAGCAGCCAAGATAGGGGGGAGCGGCACAGGGGCCATGGCTACACCTTC. It yields the protein CASSQDRGERHRGHGYTF.

This chain uses TRBV10-2 with TRBJ1-2; D gene uncertain. Trimming shortened V by 4 bases and J by 1 base, and 7 bases separated the two germline ends. The CDR3 runs to 13 residues. The germline gives CDR1 WSHSY, CDR2 SAAADI. Here the CDR3 reads CASSGGRNYGYTF. The DNA for the CDR3 is TGCGCCAGCAGTGGTGGCCGTAACTATGGCTACACCTTC.

J is TRBJ2-6 and V is TRBV6-5; no clear D gene. V was cut by 6 bases and J by 1 base, with 10 bases left in between. Germline V lookup: CDR1 MNHEY, CDR2 SVGAGI. The CDR3 totals 15 residues. The CDR3 coding sequence is TGTGCCAGCAGAGCCGGTCTTTCTGGGGCCAACGTCCTGACTTTC. Residues: CASRAGLSGANVLTF.

The chain has TRBV19 and TRBJ2-7, with a tentative D call TRBD1 (5 bases). The V end lost 6 bases, the J end lost 2 bases, and 14 bases lay between the germline ends. This CDR3 region has 14 residues. CDR1 and CDR2 from the germline V gene are LNHDA and SQIVND (reference sequence). DNA for the CDR3: TGTGCCAGTAGAGGGGAAGGCGGAACCTACGAGCAGTACTTC. Its translation: CASRGEGGTYEQYF.

The rearrangement joins TRBV7-9 to TRBJ2-1; 8 positions match TRBD1. Germline V gene sequence: CDR1 SEHNR, CDR2 FQNEAQ (reference sequence). J gave up 9 bases and V 5 bases, and 15 bases lay outside the gene matches. The CDR3 sequence is 16 residues long. The CDR3 region has the DNA TGTGCCAGCAGCCCAATGGGCAGGGGGCTCGGTGGTGAGCAGTTCTTC. Its protein product is CASSPMGRGLGGEQFF. Combining the CDR3 with reference TRBV7-9 and TRBJ2-1 gives the whole variable domain DTGVSQNPRHKITKRGQNVTFRCDPISEHNRLYWYRQTLGQGPEFLTYFQNEAQLEKSRLLSDRFSAERPKGSFSTLEIQRTEQGDSAMYLCASSPMGRGLGGEQFFGPGTRLTVL.

The chain couples TRBV6-5 to TRBJ1-1; TRBD1 agrees at 7 bases. The CDR3 is 15 amino acids. Germline CDR1 is MNHEY and CDR2 is SVGAGI. Trimming cost V 7 bases and J 1 base; bases outside gene matches: 9. The CDR3 DNA is TGTGCCAGCACCACCGACAGGGTAGGGAACACTGAAGCTTTCTTT. This gives the protein CASTTDRVGNTEAFF.